What follows is one TCR beta chain and its context. As yet, its antigen is unknown. The study ran its PCR with 60 Vbeta and 13 Jbeta primers. Clones were sequenced by immunoSEQ multiplex PCR, and TCRdb holds only the in-frame ones, with some missing. Here the sample spans about 140,000 clones, 70% to 80% being singletons. The CDR3 extends over 14 amino acids. Losses at the gene ends were 5 bases for V and 6 bases for J; bases not matched to a gene: 7. The V gene's germline CDR1 is KGHSH and CDR2 LQKENI. This sample was included in a study of cytomegalovirus exposure and HLA in healthy donors. Study conclusions and caveats: Common viral pathogens (according to a later analysis) appeared linked to several of the most significant clusters. Upon later analysis, HLA-associated TCR beta chains proved more clonally expanded than other, equally common chains.

V gene TRBV18 combines with J gene TRBJ1-5, with 7 bases that match TRBD1. Material: PBMCs. The source of this sequence is a female donor in good health and CMV-seropositive. CDR3 sequence: CASSSAQGGQPQHF. CDR3 DNA sequence: TGTGCCAGCTCATCAGCGCAGGGGGGTCAGCCCCAGCATTTT.